This TCR beta chain was retrieved from a study of T-cell memory formation after mild COVID-19. TCRdb re-called the 5' RACE reads with MiXCR, one entry per CDR3 protein. Of 180,000 or so distinct CDR3 sequences in the sample, 16% were seen once. The germline CDR1 and CDR2 sequences are LNHDA and SQIVND (reference sequence). V was trimmed by 3 bases and J by 7 bases, leaving 7 bases between them. The CDR3 is 12 amino acids. V usage is TRBV19 and J usage is TRBJ2-4, with D uncertain. The receptor comes from an adult woman who had mild COVID-19 (a few samples of this study predate the infection). Cell type and time point are not known. The specimen was PBMCs or a T cell subset sorted from them (not recorded which). This CDR3 reads CASSIRENIQYF. CDR3 coding DNA: TGTGCCAGTAGTATCAGAGAGAACATTCAGTACTTC.